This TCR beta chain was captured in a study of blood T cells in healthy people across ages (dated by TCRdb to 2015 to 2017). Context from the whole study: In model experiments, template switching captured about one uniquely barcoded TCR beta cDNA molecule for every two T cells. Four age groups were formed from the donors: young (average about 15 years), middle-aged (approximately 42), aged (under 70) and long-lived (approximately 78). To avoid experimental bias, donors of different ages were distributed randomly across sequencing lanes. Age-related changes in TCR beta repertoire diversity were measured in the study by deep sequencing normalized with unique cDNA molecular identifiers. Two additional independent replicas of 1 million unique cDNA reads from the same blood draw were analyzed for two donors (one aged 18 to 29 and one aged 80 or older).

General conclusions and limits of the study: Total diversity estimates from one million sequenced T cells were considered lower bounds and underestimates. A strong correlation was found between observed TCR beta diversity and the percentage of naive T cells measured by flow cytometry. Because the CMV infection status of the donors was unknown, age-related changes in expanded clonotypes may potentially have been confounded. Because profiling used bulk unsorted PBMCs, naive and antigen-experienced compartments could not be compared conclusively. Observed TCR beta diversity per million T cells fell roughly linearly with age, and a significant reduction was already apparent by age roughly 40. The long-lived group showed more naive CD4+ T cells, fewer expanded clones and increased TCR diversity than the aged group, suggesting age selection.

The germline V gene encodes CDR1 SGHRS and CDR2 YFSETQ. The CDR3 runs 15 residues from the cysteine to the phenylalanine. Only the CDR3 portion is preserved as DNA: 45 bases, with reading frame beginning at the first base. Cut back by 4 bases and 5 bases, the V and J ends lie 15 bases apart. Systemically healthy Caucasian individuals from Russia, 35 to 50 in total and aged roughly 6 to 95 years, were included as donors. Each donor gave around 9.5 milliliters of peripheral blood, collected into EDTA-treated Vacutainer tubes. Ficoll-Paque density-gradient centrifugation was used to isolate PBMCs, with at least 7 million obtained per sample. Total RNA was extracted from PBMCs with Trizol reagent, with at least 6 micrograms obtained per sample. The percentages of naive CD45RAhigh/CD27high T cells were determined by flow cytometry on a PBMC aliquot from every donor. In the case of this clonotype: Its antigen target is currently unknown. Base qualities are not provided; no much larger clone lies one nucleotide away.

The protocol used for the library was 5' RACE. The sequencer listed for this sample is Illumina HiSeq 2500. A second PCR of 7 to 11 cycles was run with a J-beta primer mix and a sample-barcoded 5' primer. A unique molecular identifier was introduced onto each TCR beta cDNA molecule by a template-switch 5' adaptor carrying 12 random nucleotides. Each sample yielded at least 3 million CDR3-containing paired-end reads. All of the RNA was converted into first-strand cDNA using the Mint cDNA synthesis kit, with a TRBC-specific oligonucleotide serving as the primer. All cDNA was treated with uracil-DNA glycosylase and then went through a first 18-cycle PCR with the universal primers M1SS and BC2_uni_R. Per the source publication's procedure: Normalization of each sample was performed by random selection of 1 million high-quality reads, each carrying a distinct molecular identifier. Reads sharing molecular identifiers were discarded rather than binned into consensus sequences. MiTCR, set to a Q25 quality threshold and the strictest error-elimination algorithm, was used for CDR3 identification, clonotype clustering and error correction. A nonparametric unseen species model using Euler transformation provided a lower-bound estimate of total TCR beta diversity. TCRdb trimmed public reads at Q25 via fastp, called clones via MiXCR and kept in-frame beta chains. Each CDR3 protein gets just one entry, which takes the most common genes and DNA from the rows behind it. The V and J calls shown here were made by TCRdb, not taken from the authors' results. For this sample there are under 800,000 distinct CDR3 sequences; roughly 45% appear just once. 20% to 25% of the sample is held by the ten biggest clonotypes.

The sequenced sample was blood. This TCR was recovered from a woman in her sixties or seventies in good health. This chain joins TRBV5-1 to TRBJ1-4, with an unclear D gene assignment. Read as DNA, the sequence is TGCGCCAGCAGCGCTAGGACGGCCTCAAATGAAAAACTGTTTTTT. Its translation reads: CASSARTASNEKLFF.